This record concerns one TCR beta chain sequence. This sample was taken from a study of blood T cell repertoires in COVID-19. Clones were read by immunoSEQ multiplex PCR, and TCRdb kept only the in-frame ones, dropping some. The sample yields approximately 480,000 clones, about nine tenths seen once. Germline V gives CDR1 GTSNPN, CDR2 SVGIG (reference sequence). Trimming took off 1 base at V and 2 bases at J, with 14 bases between the two ends. The CDR3 has 15 amino acids. The chain uses TRBV30 and TRBJ1-2; D is uncertain. This sequence was found in a woman aged 18-29 years who had recovered from COVID-19. The sample comprised PBMCs or T cells enriched from blood (not recorded which). In DNA form, the CDR3 reads TGTGCCTGGAGTGCCCTCTCGGGATGGAACTATGGCTACACCTTC. Amino acid sequence: CAWSALSGWNYGYTF. The full variable domain, its missing parts supplied by reference TRBV30 and TRBJ1-2, is SQTIHQWPATLVQPVGSPLSLECTVEGTSNPNLYWYRQAAGRGLQLLFYSVGIGQISSEVPQNLSASRPQDRQFILSSKKLLLSDSGFYLCAWSALSGWNYGYTFGSGTRLTVV.